Shown below are 26 T cell receptor beta chains from a single sample sequenced in a study of cytomegalovirus exposure and HLA in healthy donors. Vbeta (60) and Jbeta (13) primers were used in the PCR. The method was immunoSEQ multiplex PCR; TCRdb's version includes in-frame clones alone and lacks a portion of them. The table includes 100,000 or so clones, around 64% detected once. The specimen sequenced was PBMCs. These receptors were collected from a man aged 30-40 years in good health and CMV-seronegative.

This clone was seen once. The rearrangement uses TRBV27 and TRBJ2-2; D may be TRBD2 (5 bases). Germline loops: CDR1 MNHEY, CDR2 SMNVEV (reference sequence). CDR3 length: 15 residues. The V gene lost 4 bases and the J gene lost 3 bases, with 12 bases spanning the gap. In nucleotides, the CDR3 is TGTGCCAGCAGTTCGACTACCTGGGACACCGGGGAGCTGTTTTTT. Amino acid sequence: CASSSTTWDTGELFF.

J is TRBJ2-6 and V is TRBV4-1; 10 positions match TRBD2. V trimming: 0 bases; J trimming: 2 bases; junction bases outside the gene matches: 10. The CDR3 extends over 20 amino acids. Germline V lookup: CDR1 MGHRA, CDR2 YSYEKL. In DNA form, the CDR3 reads TGCGCCAGCAGCCAAGAGGCGTTTCTAGCGGGGGCTGCTGGGGCCAACGTCCTGACTTTC. Translation: CASSQEAFLAGAAGANVLTF.

The chain recombines TRBV14 with TRBJ1-2, with a weak D call TRBD1 (6 bases). V shed 1 base and J shed 5 bases, with 11 bases lying between them. Germline CDR1 and CDR2: SGHDN and FVKESK. This CDR3 comprises 14 residues. Here the CDR3 DNA reads TGTGCCAGCAGCCAAGTACGGGGGGCGTATGGCTACACCTTC. This translates into CASSQVRGAYGYTF.

The chain joins TRBV9 to TRBJ2-1; 8 bases match TRBD2. The CDR3 covers 17 residues. The V gene's germline CDR1 is SGDLS and CDR2 YYNGEE. With 1 base clipped from V and 3 bases from J, the junction kept 9 bases outside the gene matches. The CDR3 DNA reads as TGTGCCAGCAGCGTATTTGAGACTAGCGCCGACTACAATGAGCAGTTCTTC. Translation: CASSVFETSADYNEQFF.

This clone was observed a handful of times. The rearrangement uses TRBV5-1 and TRBJ2-7; the match to TRBD2 covers 12 bases. V lost 0 bases and J lost 1; bases outside the gene matches: 2. The CDR3 is 16 residues long. Germline V gene lookup returns CDR1 SGHRS and CDR2 YFSETQ. CDR3 residues: CASSLGLAGESYEQYF. The CDR3 DNA follows: TGCGCCAGCAGCTTGGGACTAGCGGGAGAGTCCTACGAGCAGTACTTC.

This clone was counted once. The genes are TRBV29-1 and TRBJ1-3, with a weak D call TRBD1 (6 bases). The V gene lost 1 base and the J gene lost 6 bases, with 13 bases spanning the gap. Germline V lookup: CDR1 SQVTM, CDR2 ANQGSEA. This CDR3 is 14 amino acids long. The CDR3 loop reads CSVEVWGLENTIYF. In DNA, the CDR3 is TGCAGCGTTGAAGTTTGGGGGCTAGAAAACACCATATATTTT.

The V and J genes are TRBV2 and TRBJ2-5, with 7 bases aligning to TRBD1. The germline V gene has CDR1 SNHLY and CDR2 FYNNEI. V trimming: 11 bases; J trimming: 3 bases; junction bases outside the gene matches: 15. There are 15 residues in the CDR3. The CDR3 DNA follows: TGTGCCGGTCGATTGGTTCAGGACAGGAAAGAGACCCAGTACTTC. Translated: CAGRLVQDRKETQYF.

This chain joins TRBV11-2 and TRBJ2-4; TRBD1 matches at 10 bases. V lost 8 bases, J lost 6 bases, and 10 bases stayed unmatched. The V gene's germline CDR1 is SGHAT and CDR2 FQNNGV. The CDR3 spans 15 residues. The CDR3 sequence: CASRHPGQGSNIQYF. CDR3 sequence (DNA): TGTGCCAGCCGACATCCGGGACAGGGGTCAAACATTCAGTACTTC.

This clone was seen a handful of times. The chain carries TRBV30 and TRBJ2-7, with TRBD1 matching 9 bases. The CDR3 runs 15 residues. V lost 2 bases, J lost 4 bases, and 9 bases stayed unmatched. Germline V gives CDR1 GTSNPN, CDR2 SVGIG (reference sequence). The CDR3 protein is CAWSPLDRGKYEQYF. DNA for the CDR3: TGTGCCTGGAGTCCCTTAGACAGGGGGAAGTACGAGCAGTACTTC. Filled out from reference TRBV30 and TRBJ2-7, the complete variable domain reads SQTIHQWPATLVQPVGSPLSLECTVEGTSNPNLYWYRQAAGRGLQLLFYSVGIGQISSEVPQNLSASRPQDRQFILSSKKLLLSDSGFYLCAWSPLDRGKYEQYFGPGTRLTVT.

The CDR3 nucleotides read TGTGCCAGCAGTCCCTTCGAGGGGGCTTTGGACTATGGCTACACCTTC. Encoded protein: CASSPFEGALDYGYTF. V usage is TRBV27 and J usage is TRBJ1-2; TRBD1 matches at 7 bases. CDR1 and CDR2 from the germline V gene are MNHEY and SMNVEV (reference sequence). The CDR3 is 16 amino acids. The V gene end was trimmed by 5 bases and the J gene end by 3 bases; junction bases not matched to a gene: 12.

This clone was seen just once. V and J are TRBV13 and TRBJ2-7, with a tentative D call TRBD2 (7 bases). The CDR3 has 14 amino acids. Trimming took 1 base from V and 2 from J, leaving 9 bases between them. Germline lookup yields CDR1 PRHDT and CDR2 FYEKMQ (reference sequence). CDR3 sequence (DNA): TGTGCCAGCAGCTTAGAAGGGGGGGCCTACGAGCAGTACTTC. As protein: CASSLEGGAYEQYF.

This clone was seen a handful of times. Here the CDR3 reads CASSSSGEQYF. The CDR3 DNA is TGTGCCAGCAGTTCGAGCGGGGAGCAGTACTTC. The chain uses TRBV27 and TRBJ2-7, with a tentative D call TRBD2 (6 bases). Germline V CDR1 and CDR2: MNHEY, SMNVEV (reference sequence). There are 11 residues in the CDR3. V was pared by 4 bases and J by 7 bases, with 8 bases between.

The chain has TRBV7-9 and TRBJ2-5, with D uncertain. The germline V gene has CDR1 SEHNR and CDR2 FQNEAQ (reference sequence). Trimming removed 5 bases from V and 5 bases from J, with 15 bases in between. The CDR3 loop spans 14 amino acids. DNA for the CDR3: TGTGCCAGCAGCCCTAGAAACGAATTGGAGACCCAGTACTTC. Residues: CASSPRNELETQYF.

The chain combines TRBV30 with TRBJ1-1; no firm D call. Germline lookup yields CDR1 GTSNPN and CDR2 SVGIG (reference sequence). Trimming removed 4 bases from V and 9 bases from J, with 9 bases in between. This CDR3 comprises 10 residues. CDR3 amino acids: CAWIGGKAFF. The CDR3 coding sequence is TGTGCCTGGATCGGTGGTAAAGCTTTCTTT.

There are a few counts of this clone. This rearrangement joins TRBV19 to TRBJ2-7; 8 bases align to TRBD2. This CDR3 region has 14 residues. With V trimmed by 5 bases and J by 3 bases, 6 bases remained unmatched. Germline-derived CDR1 and CDR2 are LNHDA and SQIVND (reference sequence). The CDR3 DNA reads as TGTGCCAGTAGTCCCCTGGCGGGAGGCTACGAGCAGTACTTC. Its protein product is CASSPLAGGYEQYF. The full variable domain, its missing parts supplied by reference TRBV19 and TRBJ2-7, is DGGITQSPKYLFRKEGQNVTLSCEQNLNHDAMYWYRQDPGQGLRLIYYSQIVNDFQKGDIAEGYSVSREKKESFPLTVTSAQKNPTAFYLCASSPLAGGYEQYFGPGTRLTVT.

This clone was seen just once. The chain combines TRBV7-8 with TRBJ2-5, with D unresolved. This CDR3 has 13 residues. Germline lookup yields CDR1 SGHVS and CDR2 FQNEAQ. The V gene lost 1 base and the J gene lost 1 base, with 4 bases spanning the gap. The CDR3, as DNA: TGTGCCAGCAGCTTAGATCGCCAAGAGACCCAGTACTTC. Its protein product is CASSLDRQETQYF. The full variable domain, in which reference TRBV7-8 and TRBJ2-5 provide the parts outside the CDR3, is GAGVSQSPRYKVAKRGQDVALRCDPISGHVSLFWYQQALGQGPEFLTYFQNEAQLDKSGLPSDRFFAERPEGSVSTLKIQRTQQEDSAVYLCASSLDRQETQYFGPGTRLLVL.

The rearrangement links TRBV7-9 to TRBJ1-2, with 9 bases that match TRBD1. After removal of 6 bases from V and 8 bases from J, the junction contained 16 bases not matched to a gene. The germline gives CDR1 SEHNR, CDR2 FQNEAQ (reference sequence). The CDR3 extends over 16 amino acids. CDR3 region: CASSLLTGGVGWGYTF. The CDR3 DNA reads as TGTGCCAGCAGTCTCCTTACAGGGGGCGTCGGGTGGGGCTACACCTTC. Supplemented by reference TRBV7-9 and TRBJ1-2, the full variable domain reads DTGVSQNPRHKITKRGQNVTFRCDPISEHNRLYWYRQTLGQGPEFLTYFQNEAQLEKSRLLSDRFSAERPKGSFSTLEIQRTEQGDSAMYLCASSLLTGGVGWGYTFGSGTRLTVV.

This rearrangement joins TRBV10-3 to TRBJ2-3, with TRBD1 matching 11 bases. Looked up from germline, CDR1 is ENHRY and CDR2 is SYGVKD. V dropped 2 bases and J dropped 5; count of bases not matched to a gene: 3. This CDR3 has 15 amino acids. The CDR3 bases are TGTGCCATCAGTGAGCCCGGGACAGGGGGAGATACGCAGTATTTT. This gives the protein CAISEPGTGGDTQYF.

The rearrangement joins TRBV5-8 to TRBJ1-1; a possible D gene is TRBD1 (6 bases). CDR1 SGHTS and CDR2 YDEGEE come from the germline V gene. This CDR3 is built from 18 residues. The V and J ends lost 2 bases and 1 base respectively, with 21 bases between them. The CDR3 nucleotides are TGTGCCAGCAGCTTAACATTGGACAGCCGAGCCGCGAACACTGAAGCTTTCTTT. Its translation: CASSLTLDSRAANTEAFF.

The rearrangement uses TRBV4-2 and TRBJ1-5; D gene unclear. The V end was cut by 0 bases, the J end by 0 bases, with 6 bases between. The CDR3 is 15 amino acids. CDR1 and CDR2 from the germline V gene are LGHNA and YNFKEQ. The CDR3 DNA is TGTGCCAGCAGCCAAGAGAGGTATAGCAATCAGCCCCAGCATTTT. Amino acids: CASSQERYSNQPQHF.

This clone was counted between two and nine times. The DNA of the CDR3 is TGTGCCAGCAAAGGGCCTAGCACTCAGGATGAGCAGTTCTTC. It specifies CASKGPSTQDEQFF. The chain uses TRBV6-1 and TRBJ2-1; tentative D call: TRBD2 (5 bases). The CDR3 extends over 14 amino acids. V lost 7 bases to trimming and J lost 8 bases, with 18 bases between them. The germline gives CDR1 MNHNS, CDR2 SASEGT.

The gene calls are TRBV4-1 and TRBJ1-5; TRBD1 matches 10 bases. CDR3 length: 19 amino acids. V lost 5 bases and J lost 0; bases outside the gene matches: 13. The germline CDR1 and CDR2 sequences are MGHRA and YSYEKL. For the CDR3, the DNA is TGCGCCAGCAGCACACCCGGGGACAGGGGTGGATATAGCAATCAGCCCCAGCATTTT. This codes for CASSTPGDRGGYSNQPQHF.

The chain couples TRBV7-3 to TRBJ2-3; D not certain. Germline CDR1 is SGHTA and CDR2 is FQGTGA. The CDR3 extends over 16 amino acids. V gave up 3 bases and J gave up 0 bases, with 13 bases separating them. This chain's CDR3 is CASSFLRQPSTDTQYF. The CDR3, as DNA: TGTGCCAGCAGCTTCCTACGTCAACCTAGCACAGATACGCAGTATTTT.

Turning to this clone: At one boundary the junction diverges from the germline segment, which might be a read error. The rearrangement joins TRBV18 to TRBJ2-7; no definite D call. Looked up from germline, CDR1 is KGHSH and CDR2 is LQKENI. The length of the CDR3 is 14 residues. The CDR3 is CASAPGPGSYEQYF. The CDR3 nucleotides read TGTGCCAGCGCACCGGGTCCGGGCTCCTACGAGCAGTACTTC.

The V call is TRBV19, the J call TRBJ2-7; unclear D gene. Per the germline V gene, CDR1 is LNHDA and CDR2 is SQIVND (reference sequence). The CDR3 covers 11 residues. V lost 5 bases to trimming and J lost 4 bases, with 6 bases between them. The CDR3 coding sequence is TGTGCCAGTAGTCTCGGGTACGAGCAGTACTTC. As protein: CASSLGYEQYF.

This rearrangement joins TRBV9 to TRBJ1-1; D possibly corresponds to TRBD1 (5 bases). CDR1 is SGDLS, CDR2 YYNGEE, per germline. Deletions cut 3 bases from V and 1 base from J, with 16 bases between. The CDR3 totals 16 residues. The CDR3 loop reads CASSAQGRVGNTEAFF. The DNA of the CDR3 is TGTGCCAGCAGCGCGCAGGGTAGGGTTGGGAACACTGAAGCTTTCTTT.